This TCR beta chain was captured by sequencing in a study of metastatic and nonmetastatic thyroid tumors. The wider study: Repertoire data that came from the blood and tumor or nodule tissue of malignant and benign thyroid patients were compared.

The CDR3 is 14 residues long. Germline V CDR1 and CDR2: MDHEN, SYDVKM. Between the trimmed V and J ends, which lost 7 bases and 6 bases, there was a span of 19 bases. TCRdb re-called clones from the PCR reads using MiXCR. The sample holds about 25,000 clones; 20% are singletons and the top ten take approximately 30%. None of the patients had undergone any treatment ahead of thyroid surgery. Study results and caveats: Versus benign nodules, malignant thyroid tumors reportedly had significantly higher TCR beta diversity, in blood and tumor.

This clone was seen at least ten times. Its antigen remains unidentified. Sequenced: blood. This sequence joins TRBV28 and TRBJ2-7; D is ambiguous. The TCR comes from a male donor with papillary thyroid cancer or a benign thyroid nodule (not recorded which). Some clones in this sample may be carry-over from other donors' samples. CDR3 sequence reads: CASTSSGVGFEQYF. CDR3 sequence (DNA): TGTGCCAGCACATCCTCTGGTGTGGGGTTCGAGCAGTACTTC.